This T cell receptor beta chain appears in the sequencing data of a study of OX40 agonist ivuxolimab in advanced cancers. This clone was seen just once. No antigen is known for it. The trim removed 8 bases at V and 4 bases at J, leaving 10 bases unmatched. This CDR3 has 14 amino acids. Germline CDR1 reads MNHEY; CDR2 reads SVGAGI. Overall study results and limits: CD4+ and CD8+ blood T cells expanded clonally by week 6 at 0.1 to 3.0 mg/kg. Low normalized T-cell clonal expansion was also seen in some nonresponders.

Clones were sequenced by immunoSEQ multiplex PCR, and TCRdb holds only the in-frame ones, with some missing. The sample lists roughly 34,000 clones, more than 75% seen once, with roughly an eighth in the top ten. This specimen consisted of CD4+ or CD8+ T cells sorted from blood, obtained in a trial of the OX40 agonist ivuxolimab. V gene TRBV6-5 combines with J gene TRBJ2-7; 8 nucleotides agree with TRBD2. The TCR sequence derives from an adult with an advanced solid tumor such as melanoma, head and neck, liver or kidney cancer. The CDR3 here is CASGSGTRHYEQYF. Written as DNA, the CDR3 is TGTGCCAGCGGATCCGGGACTAGGCATTACGAGCAGTACTTC.